The clone carrying this TCR beta chain came up once. Its antigen is not identified. The PCR used 60 Vbeta and 13 Jbeta primers. The repertoire was sequenced with immunoSEQ multiplex PCR; TCRdb's copy has only in-frame clones and lacks some. The profile shows 100,000 to 140,000 clones, about four fifths of them singletons. This sample was taken from a study of cytomegalovirus exposure and HLA in healthy donors. Background on the study: Among 398 genotyped donors, 80% to 90% fell in the Caucasian-associated ancestry cluster. Overall study results and limits: Most subjects' HLA-A and HLA-B alleles were reportedly predicted from TCR beta sequences. Later analysis placed DRB1 highest and HLA-C lowest in TCR association rates, which differed by HLA locus. In an earlier analysis, most TCR beta V segments were productive about 87% or about 30% of the time.

CDR1 is MNHNY, CDR2 SVGAGI, per germline (reference sequence). V was cut by 2 bases and J by 3 bases, with 14 bases left in between. This CDR3 contains 15 residues. The V gene is TRBV6-6, the J gene TRBJ2-7; TRBD2 might be the D (5 bases). This receptor was obtained from a man aged 25 to 40 in good health and CMV-seropositive. The material sequenced was PBMCs. DNA of the CDR3: TGTGCCAGCAGTTACGCGGAGGCGATCTACTACGAGCAGTACTTC. Its protein is CASSYAEAIYYEQYF.